Each of the 32 T cell receptor beta chains below was sequenced from the same sample in a study of CD8+ T cells in alopecia areata. Sequencing used cDNA as its template, made by extracting RNA and reverse transcribing it. Sequencing used immunoSEQ multiplex PCR; TCRdb keeps in-frame clones, though not all of them. The top ten hold about 51% of the sample, which has about 64,000 clones, roughly 45% seen once. Sample: NKG2D-low CD8+ T cells sorted from blood. The receptors originated from a human donor with alopecia areata.

This chain uses TRBV9 with TRBJ2-5; TRBD1 agrees at 8 bases. The CDR3 length is 16 residues. Trimming took 7 bases from V and 1 from J; bases not matched to a gene: 12. Germline lookup yields CDR1 SGDLS and CDR2 YYNGEE. The DNA of the CDR3 is TGTGCCAGCTCGCCCGGGGGACAGGCATTCCAAGAGACCCAGTACTTC. The encoded protein is CASSPGGQAFQETQYF.

A few counts support this clone. The rearrangement links TRBV4-3 to TRBJ2-1; 9 bases line up with TRBD2. Losses at the gene ends were 8 bases for V and 5 bases for J; bases not matched to a gene: 7. The CDR3 has 14 amino acids. Germline-derived CDR1 and CDR2 are LGHNA and YSLEER. The DNA for the CDR3 is TGCGCCAGCTCCCTAGCGGGGAGCGACAATGAGCAGTTCTTC. This encodes CASSLAGSDNEQFF.

In its sample, this clone was seen a few times. The genes are TRBV7-8 and TRBJ1-5; D is possibly TRBD1 (5 bases). Trimming took off 5 bases at V and 8 bases at J, with 19 bases between the two ends. This CDR3 is built from 15 residues. Germline V gene sequence: CDR1 SGHVS, CDR2 FQNEAQ. The CDR3, as DNA: TGTGCCAGCAGCCCGCAACACACCTTGGGGGAGCCCCAGCATTTT. Protein: CASSPQHTLGEPQHF.

This clone was counted between two and nine times. The rearrangement links TRBV21-1 to TRBJ2-3. TRBV21-1 has pseudogene status. This CDR3 is built from 14 residues. Here the CDR3 reads CASSTNRLTDTQYF. In DNA, the CDR3 is TGTGCCAGCAGCACTAATCGGCTCACAGATACGCAGTATTTT.

The chain links TRBV7-2 to TRBJ2-1, with TRBD2 identical over 8 bases. This CDR3 contains 15 residues. V dropped 6 bases and J dropped 4; count of bases not matched to a gene: 8. Germline loops: CDR1 SGHTA, CDR2 FQGNSA. The CDR3, as DNA: TGTGCCAGCAGGGAGGGTAGCGGGGAGTACAATGAGCAGTTCTTC. Residues: CASREGSGEYNEQFF.

This chain connects TRBV6-6 to TRBJ1-1; the D is unclear. Germline loops: CDR1 MNHNY, CDR2 SVGAGI (reference sequence). This CDR3 contains 13 residues. Trimming removed 4 bases at V and 0 bases at J, with 6 bases between. Written as DNA, the CDR3 is TGTGCCAGCAGTTTGAGGGTGAACACTGAAGCTTTCTTT. As protein: CASSLRVNTEAFF.

This clone was detected only a few times. The chain has TRBV12-5 and TRBJ2-1, with D unresolved. The CDR3 sequence is 18 residues long. Trimming cost V 5 bases and J 0 bases, with 20 bases left between them. In germline, CDR1 is LGHNT, CDR2 FRNRAP. CDR3 in DNA: TGTGCTAGTGGTATCGCCGCCGTCGACCCGAGCTCCTACAATGAGCAGTTCTTC. Its protein is CASGIAAVDPSSYNEQFF. The full variable domain, completed using reference TRBV12-5 and TRBJ2-1, is DARVTQTPRHKVTEMGQEVTMRCQPILGHNTVFWYRQTMMQGLELLAYFRNRAPLDDSGMPKDRFSAEMPDATLATLKIQPSEPRDSAVYFCASGIAAVDPSSYNEQFFGPGTRLTVL.

The chain employs TRBV2 and TRBJ2-7, with D uncertain. Per germline, CDR1 SNHLY and CDR2 FYNNEI. With 0 bases removed from V and 5 bases from J, the gap between germline ends came to 8 bases. The CDR3 extends over 13 amino acids. CDR3 loop: CASSEALLHEQYF. The CDR3 DNA sequence: TGTGCCAGCAGTGAAGCGCTTCTCCACGAGCAGTACTTC.

The J gene is TRBJ2-3, the V gene TRBV12-5; the D gene is possibly TRBD1 (5 bases). The CDR3 loop spans 16 amino acids. The germline V and J ends were trimmed by 7 bases and 3 bases, with 20 bases remaining between them. Germline V gives CDR1 LGHNT, CDR2 FRNRAP. CDR3 bases: TGTGCTAGTGCTACTGACAGCCCAAATGGTACAGATACGCAGTATTTT. Translation gives CASATDSPNGTDTQYF.

CDR3 region: CASSHGLAESYEQYF. The CDR3 bases are TGTGCCAGCAGCCATGGACTAGCGGAGTCTTACGAGCAGTACTTC. The chain couples TRBV4-2 to TRBJ2-7; 10 bases line up with TRBD2. Unmatched junction bases numbered 6, after V lost 3 bases and J lost 4 bases. This CDR3 contains 15 residues. CDR1 and CDR2 from the germline V gene are LGHNA and YNFKEQ.

The chain combines TRBV7-8 with TRBJ2-3; 7 bases align to TRBD1. From germline, CDR1 is SGHVS and CDR2 FQNEAQ. The CDR3 is 15 amino acids. With V trimmed by 5 bases and J by 0 bases, 5 bases remained unmatched. CDR3 loop: CASSTGTASTDTQYF. DNA of the CDR3: TGTGCCAGCAGCACCGGGACAGCTAGCACAGATACGCAGTATTTT.

The rearrangement joins TRBV28 to TRBJ1-5, with D perhaps matching TRBD1 (5 bases). Germline V gene sequence: CDR1 MDHEN, CDR2 SYDVKM. V lost 6 bases and J lost 4, with 19 bases in between. This CDR3 has 16 amino acids. The CDR3 DNA sequence: TGTGCCAGCAGCCACTTGGGGAGGGGAGGGAATCAGCCCCAGCATTTT. The encoded protein is CASSHLGRGGNQPQHF.

The chain recombines TRBV11-2 with TRBJ2-3, with 8 positions matching TRBD2. The germline V gene has CDR1 SGHAT and CDR2 FQNNGV. The CDR3 consists of 16 residues. The ends lost 3 bases at V and 2 bases at J; junction bases unmatched: 7. This CDR3 reads CASSFRAGGYTDTQYF. The CDR3 bases are TGTGCCAGCAGCTTCCGGGCGGGGGGCTACACAGATACGCAGTATTTT.

The CDR3 DNA reads TGCGCCAGCAGCCAAGATACGGGGGGGCAGGATTTTACCTACGAGCAGTACTTC. Amino acids: CASSQDTGGQDFTYEQYF. The chain uses TRBV4-1 and TRBJ2-7; 8 positions match TRBD2. J was trimmed by 2 bases and V by 0 bases; bases with no gene match: 12. CDR1 and CDR2 (germline): MGHRA, YSYEKL. There are 18 residues in the CDR3.

The V call is TRBV5-6, the J call TRBJ2-7; unclear D gene. The CDR3 totals 12 residues. The V gene lost 0 bases and the J gene lost 6 bases, with 7 bases spanning the gap. In germline, CDR1 is SGHDT, CDR2 YYEEEE. The CDR3 DNA is TGTGCCAGCAGCTTGGATGGGTCCGAGCAGTACTTC. This codes for CASSLDGSEQYF. Combining the CDR3 with reference TRBV5-6 and TRBJ2-7 gives the whole variable domain DAGVTQSPTHLIKTRGQQVTLRCSPKSGHDTVSWYQQALGQGPQFIFQYYEEEERQRGNFPDRFSGHQFPNYSSELNVNALLLGDSALYLCASSLDGSEQYFGPGTRLTVT.

This clone occurred a few times. The chain has TRBV30 and TRBJ2-1; D not resolved. The germline V gene has CDR1 GTSNPN and CDR2 SVGIG (reference sequence). The CDR3 is 12 residues long. V was cut by 1 base and J by 10 bases, with 11 bases left in between. This CDR3 reads CAWSDVSTEQFF. In nucleotides, the CDR3 is TGTGCCTGGAGTGATGTCAGTACGGAGCAGTTCTTC. The full variable domain, its missing parts supplied by reference TRBV30 and TRBJ2-1, is SQTIHQWPATLVQPVGSPLSLECTVEGTSNPNLYWYRQAAGRGLQLLFYSVGIGQISSEVPQNLSASRPQDRQFILSSKKLLLSDSGFYLCAWSDVSTEQFFGPGTRLTVL.

The chain employs TRBV15 and TRBJ2-1, with D possibly matching TRBD2 (5 bases). The CDR3 has 17 amino acids. The germline V and J ends were trimmed by 0 bases and 6 bases, with 18 bases remaining between them. The germline CDR1 and CDR2 sequences are LNHNV and YYDKDF (reference sequence). CDR3: CATSRDKRTGYSNEQFF. The CDR3 DNA sequence: TGTGCCACCAGCAGAGATAAGCGGACGGGGTATAGCAATGAGCAGTTCTTC.

The rearrangement links TRBV30 to TRBJ2-1; unclear D gene. Germline V gene lookup returns CDR1 GTSNPN and CDR2 SVGIG (reference sequence). The CDR3 consists of 13 residues. V was cut by 6 bases and J by 8 bases, with 17 bases left in between. The CDR3 spells CACGDFFTYEQFF. The CDR3, as DNA: TGTGCCTGCGGCGACTTCTTTACGTATGAGCAGTTCTTC.

The chain has TRBV30 and TRBJ2-7; D gene uncertain. Deletions cut 0 bases from V and 1 base from J, with 7 bases between. The CDR3 consists of 13 residues. The V gene's germline CDR1 is GTSNPN and CDR2 SVGIG (reference sequence). Written as DNA, the CDR3 is TGTGCCTGGAGTGTCGACATTTCCTACGAGCAGTACTTC. As protein: CAWSVDISYEQYF. The full variable domain, with the rest looked up from reference TRBV30 and TRBJ2-7, is SQTIHQWPATLVQPVGSPLSLECTVEGTSNPNLYWYRQAAGRGLQLLFYSVGIGQISSEVPQNLSASRPQDRQFILSSKKLLLSDSGFYLCAWSVDISYEQYFGPGTRLTVT.

This clone came up many times. The V call is TRBV7-9, the J call TRBJ2-3, with a possible D match to TRBD2 (5 bases). Trimming removed 4 bases from V and 1 base from J, with 12 bases in between. Germline V lookup: CDR1 SEHNR, CDR2 FQNEAQ (reference sequence). This CDR3 has 15 residues. For the CDR3, the DNA is TGTGCCAGCAGCTCGGCGCGGGTGGGCACAGATACGCAGTATTTT. It translates to CASSSARVGTDTQYF.

This clone has only a few counts. The V and J genes are TRBV4-3 and TRBJ2-1; D is undetermined. Germline values: CDR1 LGHNA, CDR2 YSLEER. Trimming removed 0 bases at V and 1 base at J, with 10 bases between. This CDR3 is 16 amino acids long. The DNA of the CDR3 is TGCGCCAGCAGCCAAGATATGGCGGCTTCCTACAATGAGCAGTTCTTC. Amino acid sequence: CASSQDMAASYNEQFF.

This CDR3 reads CAWSPRTSGGTNYEQYF. For the CDR3, the DNA is TGTGCCTGGAGTCCGAGGACTAGCGGGGGAACTAACTACGAGCAGTACTTC. This rearrangement joins TRBV30 to TRBJ2-7, with 13 bases that match TRBD2. With V trimmed by 2 bases and J by 3 bases, 10 bases remained unmatched. The CDR3 sequence is 17 residues long. Looked up from germline, CDR1 is GTSNPN and CDR2 is SVGIG (reference sequence).

This clone has more than one count but fewer than ten. The chain employs TRBV11-2 and TRBJ2-5; D is unclear. The V end lost 4 bases, the J end lost 0 bases, and 9 bases lay between the germline ends. Looked up from germline, CDR1 is SGHAT and CDR2 is FQNNGV. This CDR3 is 14 amino acids long. The CDR3: CASSSVADQETQYF. The CDR3 nucleotides are TGTGCCAGCAGCTCGGTGGCAGACCAAGAGACCCAGTACTTC.

This clone came up a few times. V and J are TRBV7-2 and TRBJ2-7, with D tentatively TRBD1 (5 bases). The CDR3 runs to 14 residues. Trimming pared 2 bases from V and 2 bases from J, leaving 10 bases between. The V gene's germline CDR1 is SGHTA and CDR2 FQGNSA. In DNA, the CDR3 is TGTGCCAGCAGCTTACGTGACAGACCCTACGAGCAGTACTTC. Residues: CASSLRDRPYEQYF.

The V and J genes are TRBV4-1 and TRBJ2-1; D not resolved. The CDR3 is made up of 15 amino acids. CDR1 and CDR2 from the germline V gene are MGHRA and YSYEKL. Trimming took off 0 bases at V and 4 bases at J, with 10 bases between the two ends. CDR3 in DNA: TGCGCCAGCAGCCAAGATCCCAGCTCATACAATGAGCAGTTCTTC. Protein: CASSQDPSSYNEQFF.

The rearrangement links TRBV28 to TRBJ2-5; weak D call: TRBD2 (6 bases). The germline CDR1 and CDR2 sequences are MDHEN and SYDVKM. This CDR3 is 15 amino acids long. V was cut by 4 bases and J by 2 bases, with 14 bases left in between. The CDR3 loop reads CASSSHGTGQETQYF. The CDR3 bases are TGTGCCAGCAGTTCCCACGGGACTGGGCAAGAGACCCAGTACTTC.

CDR3 in DNA: TGTGCCAGCAGCTTGACAGGGAAGGCCAACTATGGCTACACCTTC. Protein sequence: CASSLTGKANYGYTF. V is TRBV7-2 and J is TRBJ1-2; 7 bases fit TRBD1. This CDR3 region has 15 residues. V shed 3 bases and J 2 bases; nucleotides not matched to a gene: 6. CDR1 and CDR2 from the germline V gene are SGHTA and FQGNSA.

The chain recombines TRBV6-5 with TRBJ2-1, with D maybe TRBD1 (6 bases). CDR3 size: 14 residues. Germline assignment: CDR1 MNHEY and CDR2 SVGAGI. Deletions cut 5 bases from V and 2 bases from J, with 10 bases between. The DNA for the CDR3 is TGTGCCAGCAGTACAGGGATGACCTACAATGAGCAGTTCTTC. It encodes CASSTGMTYNEQFF.

This clone was counted a few times. V and J are TRBV5-6 and TRBJ2-6; D gene ambiguous. The CDR3 has 12 amino acids. Trimming took off 2 bases at V and 12 bases at J, with 9 bases between the two ends. The germline gives CDR1 SGHDT, CDR2 YYEEEE. This CDR3 reads CASSLLSSVLTF. For the CDR3, the DNA is TGTGCCAGCAGCTTACTCAGTTCCGTCCTGACTTTC.

This clone was observed a few times. The chain is built from TRBV29-1 and TRBJ2-7, with D perhaps TRBD2 (6 bases). Trimming pared 1 base from V and 4 bases from J, leaving 11 bases between. Germline V lookup: CDR1 SQVTM, CDR2 ANQGSEA. The CDR3 has 13 residues. CDR3 amino acids: CSVEVGGGYEQYF. CDR3 in DNA: TGCAGCGTTGAAGTGGGAGGAGGTTACGAGCAGTACTTC.

This clone was observed a few times. The CDR3 DNA follows: TGTGCCAGTGGGGACGAGGACCAAGAGACCCAGTACTTC. The encoded protein is CASGDEDQETQYF. This sequence joins TRBV28 and TRBJ2-5, with D perhaps TRBD1 or TRBD2 (5 bases each). Germline CDR1 is MDHEN and CDR2 is SYDVKM. The CDR3 has 13 amino acids. Trimming removed 9 bases at V and 0 bases at J, with 11 bases between.

This clone was seen a few times. The chain recombines TRBV29-1 with TRBJ1-4, with D possibly matching TRBD1 (6 bases). The CDR3 sequence is 11 residues long. The V gene's germline CDR1 is SQVTM and CDR2 ANQGSEA. V lost 2 bases and J 16 bases, leaving 14 bases between the germline ends. Written as DNA, the CDR3 is TGCAGCGTTGAAAACAACAAGGGGGAGTTTTTT. Translated: CSVENNKGEFF.